The 28 T cell receptor beta chains below were found in one sample sequenced in a study of blood T cell repertoires in COVID-19. Assay: immunoSEQ multiplex PCR; the TCRdb copy retains only in-frame clones and omits some. The sample has roughly 180,000 clones, 81% seen once. Input material: peripheral blood. These receptors were taken from a woman aged 40 to 50 with COVID-19, enrolled during active disease.

The rearrangement joins TRBV9 to TRBJ2-1, with a weak D call TRBD1 (7 bases). The V and J ends lost 0 bases and 1 base respectively, with 14 bases between them. The V gene's germline CDR1 is SGDLS and CDR2 YYNGEE. This CDR3 has 17 amino acids. The CDR3 sequence is CASSVGHQGGSYNEQFF. The CDR3 DNA follows: TGTGCCAGCAGCGTAGGGCACCAGGGGGGTTCCTACAATGAGCAGTTCTTC.

The chain uses TRBV27 and TRBJ2-1, with 10 bases identical to TRBD1. CDR1 is MNHEY and CDR2 is SMNVEV in the germline V gene (reference sequence). V was clipped by 5 bases and J by 3 bases; unmatched bases: 4. The CDR3 extends over 15 amino acids. The CDR3 is CASSKGQGNYNEQFF. The CDR3 nucleotides are TGTGCCAGCAGTAAGGGACAGGGGAACTACAATGAGCAGTTCTTC.

This chain joins TRBV18 and TRBJ2-1; possibly TRBD1 for D (5 bases). The V gene's germline CDR1 is KGHSH and CDR2 LQKENI. The CDR3 totals 15 residues. V dropped 3 bases and J dropped 0 bases, with 9 bases sitting between them. CDR3 nucleotides: TGTGCCAGCTCACCTGGGCAGGGCTCCTACAATGAGCAGTTCTTC. Protein: CASSPGQGSYNEQFF.

The gene calls are TRBV11-1 and TRBJ2-7, with D maybe TRBD2 (5 bases). Per the germline V gene, CDR1 is SGHAT and CDR2 is FQDESV (reference sequence). The CDR3 spans 12 residues. Trimming stripped 4 bases from V and 7 bases from J, with 11 bases between. DNA for the CDR3: TGTGCCAGCAGCTCTACGTCGGGGGAGCAGTACTTC. It translates to CASSSTSGEQYF.

The chain recombines TRBV20-1 with TRBJ2-4; D perhaps matches TRBD1 (6 bases). The CDR3 covers 16 residues. Germline V CDR1 and CDR2: DFQATT, SNEGSKA (reference sequence). Trimming removed 3 bases from V and 0 bases from J, with 15 bases in between. CDR3 sequence (DNA): TGCAGTGCTAGTTTTGGACAGACTATAGCCAAAAACATTCAGTACTTC. Translated, it gives CSASFGQTIAKNIQYF.

The chain's CDR3 is CASSPGNYGYTF. The CDR3 DNA reads as TGTGCCAGCAGCCCAGGGAATTATGGCTACACCTTC. V and J are TRBV27 and TRBJ1-2, with D perhaps matching TRBD1 (5 bases). CDR1 is MNHEY, CDR2 SMNVEV, per germline (reference sequence). The CDR3 consists of 12 residues. V gave up 6 bases and J gave up 5 bases, with 10 bases separating them.

This chain links TRBV4-2 with TRBJ1-1; the D is unclear. This CDR3 comprises 16 residues. Germline values: CDR1 LGHNA, CDR2 YNFKEQ. Trimming pared 0 bases from V and 7 bases from J, leaving 18 bases between. This CDR3 is CASSQDAGWRDIEAFF. In DNA form, the CDR3 reads TGTGCCAGCAGCCAAGACGCCGGGTGGAGGGATATTGAAGCTTTCTTT.

The V call is TRBV7-6, the J call TRBJ2-1, with 8 bases aligning to TRBD2. V gave up 1 base and J gave up 4 bases; unmatched junction bases: 3. Per germline, CDR1 SGHVS and CDR2 FNYEAQ. CDR3 length equals 15 residues. The CDR3 sequence is CASSLDGGAYNEQFF. The CDR3 bases are TGTGCCAGCAGCTTAGACGGGGGGGCTTACAATGAGCAGTTCTTC. Combining the CDR3 with reference TRBV7-6 and TRBJ2-1 gives the whole variable domain GAGVSQSPRYKVTKRGQDVALRCDPISGHVSLYWYRQALGQGPEFLTYFNYEAQQDKSGLPNDRFSAERPEGSISTLTIQRTEQRDSAMYRCASSLDGGAYNEQFFGPGTRLTVL.

For this clone: The same CDR3 also results from other DNA sequences found in this sample. This chain connects TRBV7-3 to TRBJ2-3; possibly TRBD2 for D (6 bases). Trimming left V 5 bases short and J 0 bases short, with 12 bases between. There are 15 residues in the CDR3. In germline, CDR1 is SGHTA, CDR2 FQGTGA. For the CDR3, the DNA is TGTGCCAGCAGCCAGGCCGGGGGTAGCACAGATACGCAGTATTTT. It encodes CASSQAGGSTDTQYF.

As concerns this clone: At one boundary the junction diverges from the germline segment, which might be a read error. The chain joins TRBV6-2 or TRBV6-3 to TRBJ2-2, with 8 bases lining up with TRBD2. The CDR3 length is 15 residues. CDR1 and CDR2 from the germline V gene are MNHEY and SVGEGT. The CDR3 spells CASSHSRGGGGELFF. CDR3 sequence (DNA): TGTGCCAGCAGTCACTCCCGGGGGGGCGGCGGGGAGCTGTTTTTT.

The chain carries TRBV6-5 and TRBJ1-1; TRBD1 matches at 7 bases. CDR3 length equals 14 residues. V gave up 7 bases and J gave up 1 base; unmatched junction bases: 6. The germline CDR1 and CDR2 sequences are MNHEY and SVGAGI. The CDR3 spells CASTEQGPNTEAFF. CDR3 coding DNA: TGTGCCAGCACAGAACAGGGGCCGAACACTGAAGCTTTCTTT.

J is TRBJ2-1 and V is TRBV4-2, with a tentative D call TRBD2 (6 bases). Deletions cut 4 bases from V and 4 bases from J, with 14 bases between. CDR1 is LGHNA, CDR2 YNFKEQ, per germline. This CDR3 contains 15 residues. CDR3 in amino acids: CASSRRGVLYNEQFF. The CDR3 DNA reads as TGTGCCAGCAGCCGGCGCGGGGTATTGTACAATGAGCAGTTCTTC.

The chain employs TRBV10-2 and TRBJ2-5; TRBD1 might be the D (5 bases). Trimming removed 8 bases at V and 0 bases at J, with 13 bases between. The CDR3 has 14 residues. From germline, CDR1 is WSHSY and CDR2 SAAADI. The CDR3 DNA reads TGCGCCAGCTCCAAGACAGAGTACCAAGAGACCCAGTACTTC. Translated, it gives CASSKTEYQETQYF.

The genes are TRBV30 and TRBJ2-3; TRBD1 might be the D (7 bases). The CDR3 totals 14 residues. The V end lost 4 bases, the J end lost 2 bases, and 13 bases lay between the germline ends. Germline V gives CDR1 GTSNPN, CDR2 SVGIG (reference sequence). The CDR3 loop is CAWTQGGNTDTQYF. In nucleotides, the CDR3 is TGTGCCTGGACGCAGGGGGGCAACACAGATACGCAGTATTTT. Using reference TRBV30 and TRBJ2-3 for the parts outside the CDR3, the full variable domain is SQTIHQWPATLVQPVGSPLSLECTVEGTSNPNLYWYRQAAGRGLQLLFYSVGIGQISSEVPQNLSASRPQDRQFILSSKKLLLSDSGFYLCAWTQGGNTDTQYFGPGTRLTVL.

The gene calls are TRBV9 and TRBJ2-1, with TRBD2 matching 12 bases. CDR1 SGDLS and CDR2 YYNGEE come from the germline V gene. The CDR3 contains 14 residues. The ends lost 3 bases at V and 10 bases at J; junction bases unmatched: 5. CDR3 residues: CASSAGLAGWEQFF. For the CDR3, the DNA is TGTGCCAGCAGCGCCGGACTAGCGGGGTGGGAGCAGTTCTTC. The variable domain in full, completed from reference TRBV9 and TRBJ2-1, reads DSGVTQTPKHLITATGQRVTLRCSPRSGDLSVYWYQQSLDQGLQFLIQYYNGEERAKGNILERFSAQQFPDLHSELNLSSLELGDSALYFCASSAGLAGWEQFFGPGTRLTVL.

The chain combines TRBV28 with TRBJ1-4; D gene uncertain. Germline V gene data show CDR1 as MDHEN and CDR2 as SYDVKM. Trimming cost V 1 base and J 5 bases, with 8 bases left between them. The CDR3 runs 14 residues. As DNA, the CDR3 is TGTGCCAGCAGTTTATTCCGAGAGAATGAAAAACTGTTTTTT. Translation: CASSLFRENEKLFF.

The V and J genes are TRBV20-1 and TRBJ1-1; D is ambiguous. CDR1 and CDR2 from the germline V gene are DFQATT and SNEGSKA (reference sequence). The CDR3 is 11 amino acids. V was cut by 3 bases and J by 4 bases, with 6 bases left in between. The CDR3 DNA follows: TGCAGTGCTAGTATCGTCACTGAAGCTTTCTTT. Its protein is CSASIVTEAFF.

This CDR3 is CASSQGLAGVDEQFF. CDR3 bases: TGTGCCAGCAGCCAGGGACTAGCGGGAGTAGATGAGCAGTTCTTC. The V gene is TRBV4-2, the J gene TRBJ2-1; 14 positions agree with TRBD2. The CDR3 is 15 amino acids. CDR1 is LGHNA and CDR2 is YNFKEQ in the germline V gene. Trimming took 3 bases from V and 8 from J; bases not matched to a gene: 3.

The J gene is TRBJ2-5, the V gene TRBV28, with TRBD2 identical over 7 bases. Germline V gives CDR1 MDHEN, CDR2 SYDVKM. The CDR3 spans 14 residues. V trimming: 4 bases; J trimming: 5 bases; junction bases outside the gene matches: 7. This CDR3 is CASSSSGIRETQYF. The CDR3 DNA is TGTGCCAGCAGTTCGAGCGGGATACGGGAGACCCAGTACTTC. Supplemented by reference TRBV28 and TRBJ2-5, the full variable domain reads DVKVTQSSRYLVKRTGEKVFLECVQDMDHENMFWYRQDPGLGLRLIYFSYDVKMKEKGDIPEGYSVSREKKERFSLILESASTNQTSMYLCASSSSGIRETQYFGPGTRLLVL.

This clone was seen a single time. The V call is TRBV7-2, the J call TRBJ1-2, with 9 bases lining up with TRBD1. Per the germline V gene, CDR1 is SGHTA and CDR2 is FQGNSA. The trim removed 4 bases at V and 7 bases at J, leaving 10 bases unmatched. The CDR3 is made up of 15 amino acids. In DNA, the CDR3 is TGTGCCAGCAGCTCAAACCCTCCGGGACAGGGTGGCTACACCTTC. It codes for CASSSNPPGQGGYTF.

The chain couples TRBV6-5 to TRBJ1-5; 10 bases align to TRBD1. V dropped 8 bases and J dropped 3; count of bases not matched to a gene: 7. The germline V gene has CDR1 MNHEY and CDR2 SVGAGI. The CDR3 runs to 15 residues. The CDR3 bases are TGTGCCAGCGGAGGGGGACAGGGGAACAATCAGCCCCAGCATTTT. This translates into CASGGGQGNNQPQHF.

The gene calls are TRBV12-2 and TRBJ1-1. TRBV12-2 constitutes a pseudogene. The CDR3 totals 10 residues. CDR3 residues: CASRLARAFF. DNA of the CDR3: TGTGCAAGTCGCTTAGCTAGAGCTTTCTTT.

The V gene is TRBV28, the J gene TRBJ1-2, with D possibly being TRBD1 (6 bases). The CDR3 covers 14 residues. Between the trimmed V and J ends, which lost 8 bases and 4 bases, there was a span of 17 bases. Germline assignment: CDR1 MDHEN and CDR2 SYDVKM. CDR3 bases: TGTGCCAGCGGGAGGGACACCTTGAGCTATGGCTACACCTTC. This sequence encodes CASGRDTLSYGYTF.

The chain has TRBV5-8 and TRBJ2-3; a weak D match, TRBD2 (5 bases). With 6 bases removed from V and 0 bases from J, the gap between germline ends came to 17 bases. Germline lookup yields CDR1 SGHTS and CDR2 YDEGEE. CDR3 length: 16 amino acids. The CDR3 region is CASTFLGAISTDTQYF. As DNA, the CDR3 is TGTGCCAGCACCTTCCTGGGAGCGATTAGCACAGATACGCAGTATTTT.

The chain links TRBV6-5 to TRBJ1-1; 9 nucleotides match TRBD1. The germline V gene encodes CDR1 MNHEY and CDR2 SVGAGI. V lost 6 bases and J lost 11; bases outside the gene matches: 10. This CDR3 is 13 amino acids long. CDR3 sequence (DNA): TGTGCCAGCAGACCTCCGGGACAGGGTTATGCTTTCTTT. Translation: CASRPPGQGYAFF.

There are a few counts of this clone. The rearrangement uses TRBV28 and TRBJ1-1; D perhaps matches TRBD1 (5 bases). Germline values: CDR1 MDHEN, CDR2 SYDVKM. This CDR3 contains 15 residues. The V gene lost 5 bases and the J gene lost 3 bases, with 16 bases spanning the gap. CDR3 in amino acids: CASSIRWGGYTEAFF. CDR3 DNA sequence: TGTGCCAGCAGTATACGGTGGGGGGGTTACACTGAAGCTTTCTTT.

The chain recombines TRBV6-5 with TRBJ2-1; the match to TRBD1 covers 10 bases. Trimming at V came to 5 bases and at J to 7 bases, leaving 5 bases not matched to a gene. The CDR3 length is 14 residues. Per germline, CDR1 MNHEY and CDR2 SVGAGI. In DNA, the CDR3 is TGTGCCAGCAGTAGGGACAGGGGTGGGAATGAGCAGTTCTTC. It translates to CASSRDRGGNEQFF.

This rearrangement joins TRBV4-1 to TRBJ2-3; possible D gene TRBD2, 6 bases. Germline CDR1 reads MGHRA; CDR2 reads YSYEKL. The V gene lost 0 bases and the J gene lost 0 bases, with 13 bases spanning the gap. This CDR3 has 17 residues. The CDR3 DNA sequence: TGCGCCAGCAGCCAAGATAGGGTAGCGGCTAGCACAGATACGCAGTATTTT. It encodes CASSQDRVAASTDTQYF.